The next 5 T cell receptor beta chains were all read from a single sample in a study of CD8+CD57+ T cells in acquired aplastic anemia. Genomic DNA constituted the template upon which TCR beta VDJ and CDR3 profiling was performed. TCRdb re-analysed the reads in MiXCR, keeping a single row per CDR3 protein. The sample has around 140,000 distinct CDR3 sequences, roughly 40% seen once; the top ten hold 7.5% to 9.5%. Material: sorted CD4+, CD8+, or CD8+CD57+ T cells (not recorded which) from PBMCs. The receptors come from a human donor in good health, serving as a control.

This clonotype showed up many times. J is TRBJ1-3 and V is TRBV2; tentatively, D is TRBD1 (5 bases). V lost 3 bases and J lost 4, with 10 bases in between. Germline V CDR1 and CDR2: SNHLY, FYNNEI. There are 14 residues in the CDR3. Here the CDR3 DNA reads TGTGCCAGCAGTGATAGGGGACCCGGAAACACCATATATTTT. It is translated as CASSDRGPGNTIYF.

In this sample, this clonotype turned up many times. CDR3 sequence reads: CASRPRAANPLNTEAFF. The CDR3 coding sequence is TGTGCCTCAAGACCTCGGGCAGCGAACCCCCTTAACACTGAAGCTTTCTTT. The chain is built from TRBV10-3 and TRBJ1-1, with D hard to call. CDR1 ENHRY and CDR2 SYGVKD come from the germline V gene. The CDR3 consists of 17 residues. Trimming removed 11 bases from V and 2 bases from J, with 27 bases in between.

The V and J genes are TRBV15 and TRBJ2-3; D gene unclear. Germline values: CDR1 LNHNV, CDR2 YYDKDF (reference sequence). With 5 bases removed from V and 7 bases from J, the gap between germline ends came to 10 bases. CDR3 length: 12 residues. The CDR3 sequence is CATSGLGNTQYF. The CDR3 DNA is TGTGCCACCAGCGGTTTGGGGAATACGCAGTATTTT. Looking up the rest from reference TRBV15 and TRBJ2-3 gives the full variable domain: DAMVIQNPRYQVTQFGKPVTLSCSQTLNHNVMYWYQQKSSQAPKLLFHYYDKDFNNEADTPDNFQSRRPNTSFCFLDIRSPGLGDTAMYLCATSGLGNTQYFGPGTRLTVL.

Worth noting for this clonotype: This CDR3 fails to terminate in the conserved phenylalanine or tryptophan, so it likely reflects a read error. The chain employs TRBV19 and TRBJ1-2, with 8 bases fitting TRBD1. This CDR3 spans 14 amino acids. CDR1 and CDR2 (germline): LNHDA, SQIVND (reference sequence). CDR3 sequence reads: CASRRTGTNYGYTS. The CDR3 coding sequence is TGCGCCAGTAGGAGGACAGGGACTAACTATGGCTACACCTCC.

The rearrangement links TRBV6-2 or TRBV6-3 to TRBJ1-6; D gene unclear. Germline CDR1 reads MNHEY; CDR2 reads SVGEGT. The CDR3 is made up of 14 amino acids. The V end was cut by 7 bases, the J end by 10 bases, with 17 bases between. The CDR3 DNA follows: TGTGCCAGCAAGACTGGTCGCGAGCTATCACCCCTCCACTTT. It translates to CASKTGRELSPLHF.